The TCR beta chain described here comes from a study of blood T cells in healthy people across ages. Findings and caveats of the study: With donor CMV status unknown, expanded clonotype changes were possibly confounded. With age, beta diversity per million T cells declined roughly linearly, significantly by 40. Samples with more naive T cells showed higher observed beta diversity.

CDR1 is SGDLS and CDR2 is YYNGEE in the germline V gene. This CDR3 is 17 amino acids long. A sample-barcoded 5' primer and a J-beta primer mix were used in a second PCR of roughly 6 to 11 cycles. TCRdb independently ran MiXCR on the 5' RACE reads; one entry per CDR3 protein. This sample has roughly 790,000 distinct CDR3 sequences, with about 40% found just once. There were healthy Caucasian individuals from Russia, aged roughly 6 to 100, serving as donors. As regards this clonotype: Its antigen is currently unknown. Possible read error: a much larger clone is one base away.

The source is a woman aged 60-70 years in good health. Sample: blood. The chain links TRBV9 to TRBJ2-1, with 15 bases matching TRBD2. The closer fit of TRBJ2-7 to the DNA end suggests the J call may be wrong. CDR3 loop: CASSVGLAGGPYNEQYF. CDR3 sequence (DNA): TGTGCCAGCAGCGTCGGACTAGCGGGGGGGCCCTACAATGAGCAGTACTTC.